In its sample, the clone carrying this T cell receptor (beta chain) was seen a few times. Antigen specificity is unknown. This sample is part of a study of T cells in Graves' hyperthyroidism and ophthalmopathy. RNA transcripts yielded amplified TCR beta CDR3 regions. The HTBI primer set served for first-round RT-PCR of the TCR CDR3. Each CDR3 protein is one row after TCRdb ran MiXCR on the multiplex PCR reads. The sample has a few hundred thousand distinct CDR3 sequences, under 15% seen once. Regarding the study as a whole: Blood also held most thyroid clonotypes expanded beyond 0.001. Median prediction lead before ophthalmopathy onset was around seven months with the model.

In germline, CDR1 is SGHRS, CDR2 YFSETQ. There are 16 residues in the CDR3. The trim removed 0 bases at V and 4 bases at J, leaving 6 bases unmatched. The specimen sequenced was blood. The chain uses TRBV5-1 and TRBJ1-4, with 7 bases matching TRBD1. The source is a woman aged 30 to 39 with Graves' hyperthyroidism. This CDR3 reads CASSLEGQRFNEKLFF. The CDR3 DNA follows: TGCGCCAGCAGCTTGGAGGGACAGCGTTTTAATGAAAAACTGTTTTTT. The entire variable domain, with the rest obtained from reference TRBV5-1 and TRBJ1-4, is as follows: KAGVTQTPRYLIKTRGQQVTLSCSPISGHRSVSWYQQTPGQGLQFLFEYFSETQRNKGNFPGRFSGRQFSNSRSEMNVSTLELGDSALYLCASSLEGQRFNEKLFFGSGTQLSVL.